The 27 T cell receptor beta chains below all came from one sample that was sequenced in a study of cytomegalovirus exposure and HLA in healthy donors (TCRdb year 2017). To prepare the library, the immunoSEQ multiplex PCR assay was applied. A mixture of 60 forward primers for TCR Vbeta segments and 13 reverse primers for TCR Jbeta segments was used in the multiplex PCR. TCRdb re-hosts the immuneACCESS table, in-frame sequences only. Its copies lack some clones; in the studies checked, an unresolved V gene accounts for under half of them, and the cause for the rest is not known. The sample table lists roughly 150,000 clones, approximately 84% of them with a count of one. The ten most abundant clones make up about 2.1% of the sample. Sequencing used PBMCs. The receptors were gathered from a woman under 30 in good health and CMV-seronegative.

The chain joins TRBV19 to TRBJ1-2; maybe TRBD1 (6 bases). There are 15 residues in the CDR3. Per the germline V gene, CDR1 is LNHDA and CDR2 is SQIVND (reference sequence). V dropped 3 bases and J dropped 0 bases, with 11 bases sitting between them. CDR3 region: CASSIRQDTNYGYTF. CDR3 DNA sequence: TGTGCCAGTAGTATTCGACAGGACACTAACTATGGCTACACCTTC.

The chain combines TRBV28 with TRBJ2-5; no definite D call. Germline-derived CDR1 and CDR2 are MDHEN and SYDVKM. The CDR3 has 16 amino acids. Trimming cost V 2 bases and J 1 base, with 14 bases left between them. The CDR3 DNA sequence: TGTGCCAGCAGTTTAATGACGTCGGCAGGCCAAGAGACCCAGTACTTC. This gives the protein CASSLMTSAGQETQYF.

The chain carries TRBV7-2 and TRBJ1-1; unclear D gene. Between the trimmed V and J ends, which lost 2 bases and 4 bases, there was a span of 8 bases. The CDR3 totals 13 residues. Germline V gene data show CDR1 as SGHTA and CDR2 as FQGNSA. In DNA form, the CDR3 reads TGTGCCAGCAGCTTATGGGGAGCCACTGAAGCTTTCTTT. It translates to CASSLWGATEAFF.

V is TRBV5-1 and J is TRBJ2-3; 11 bases map to TRBD2. Trimming at V came to 2 bases and at J to 4 bases, leaving 6 bases not matched to a gene. CDR3 length: 16 amino acids. Germline CDR1 reads SGHRS; CDR2 reads YFSETQ. CDR3 sequence: CASSFVLAGESDTQYF. The CDR3 DNA is TGCGCCAGCAGCTTCGTACTAGCGGGAGAGTCAGATACGCAGTATTTT. Full variable domain (outside the CDR3, taken from reference TRBV5-1 and TRBJ2-3): KAGVTQTPRYLIKTRGQQVTLSCSPISGHRSVSWYQQTPGQGLQFLFEYFSETQRNKGNFPGRFSGRQFSNSRSEMNVSTLELGDSALYLCASSFVLAGESDTQYFGPGTRLTVL.

The chain recombines TRBV18 with TRBJ1-4; 8 positions match TRBD1. The CDR3 loop spans 14 amino acids. After removal of 3 bases from V and 8 bases from J, the junction contained 5 bases not matched to a gene. The germline gives CDR1 KGHSH, CDR2 LQKENI. The CDR3 DNA follows: TGTGCCAGCTCACCCGCAGGGGGCGTCGAAAAACTGTTTTTT. Translation: CASSPAGGVEKLFF.

This clone was recorded once. The rearrangement joins TRBV11-3 to TRBJ2-7; the match to TRBD2 covers 14 bases. The CDR3 spans 17 residues. The germline V gene has CDR1 SGHNT and CDR2 YENEEA. The ends lost 5 bases at V and 2 bases at J; junction bases unmatched: 8. CDR3 in amino acids: CASSPRTSGRFTYEQYF. DNA of the CDR3: TGTGCCAGCAGCCCCCGGACTAGCGGGAGGTTTACCTACGAGCAGTACTTC. The full variable domain, its missing parts supplied by reference TRBV11-3 and TRBJ2-7, is EAGVVQSPRYKIIEKKQPVAFWCNPISGHNTLYWYLQNLGQGPELLIRYENEEAVDDSQLPKDRFSAERLKGVDSTLKIQPAELGDSAVYLCASSPRTSGRFTYEQYFGPGTRLTVT.

This clone came up once. V usage is TRBV28 and J usage is TRBJ2-7; possible D gene TRBD2, 6 bases. The CDR3 sequence is 14 residues long. Per the germline V gene, CDR1 is MDHEN and CDR2 is SYDVKM. The V end was cut by 8 bases, the J end by 2 bases, with 16 bases between. CDR3 coding DNA: TGTGCCAGCCTAGCGCCGTATTCACCCTACGAGCAGTACTTC. It encodes CASLAPYSPYEQYF.

The chain recombines TRBV4-1 with TRBJ2-6, with 9 bases fitting TRBD2. The J segment lost 3 bases and the V segment lost 0 bases, leaving 6 bases of the junction unmatched. The CDR3 covers 18 residues. Germline lookup yields CDR1 MGHRA and CDR2 YSYEKL. The CDR3 region is CASSQEAGGSDGANVLTF. As DNA, the CDR3 is TGCGCCAGCAGCCAAGAAGCGGGAGGTTCGGATGGGGCCAACGTCCTGACTTTC.

The J gene is TRBJ2-5, the V gene TRBV6-5, with 15 bases fitting TRBD2. V was clipped by 4 bases and J by 4 bases; unmatched bases: 4. The length of the CDR3 is 16 residues. Germline loops: CDR1 MNHEY, CDR2 SVGAGI. The CDR3 DNA reads TGTGCCAGCAGTTGGACGGGACTAGCGGGAGGAGAGACCCAGTACTTC. It translates to CASSWTGLAGGETQYF.

This rearrangement joins TRBV9 to TRBJ2-5, with 8 bases fitting TRBD2. V trimming: 0 bases; J trimming: 5 bases; junction bases outside the gene matches: 6. The CDR3 has 15 amino acids. Germline CDR1 and CDR2: SGDLS and YYNGEE. The CDR3 reads CASSVGGGTGETQYF. In nucleotides, the CDR3 is TGTGCCAGCAGCGTAGGCGGGGGGACTGGGGAGACCCAGTACTTC.

This clone was seen more than once but under ten times. The rearrangement uses TRBV7-8 and TRBJ2-7; tentative D call: TRBD1 (6 bases). The CDR3 sequence is 15 residues long. Trimming removed 5 bases at V and 1 base at J, with 15 bases between. Germline V gives CDR1 SGHVS, CDR2 FQNEAQ. Here the CDR3 DNA reads TGTGCCAGCAGCCGTCGCGGACAGCTTTCCTACGAGCAGTACTTC. This codes for CASSRRGQLSYEQYF.

The chain combines TRBV27 with TRBJ1-2, with D maybe TRBD1 (6 bases). The V and J ends lost 6 bases and 3 bases respectively, with 17 bases between them. Germline loops: CDR1 MNHEY, CDR2 SMNVEV (reference sequence). There are 15 residues in the CDR3. The CDR3 is CASSPPPGVHYGYTF. The CDR3 DNA sequence: TGTGCCAGCAGCCCCCCCCCAGGGGTGCACTATGGCTACACCTTC.

The chain joins TRBV4-2 to TRBJ2-1; D is unclear. Trimming took off 8 bases at V and 4 bases at J, with 9 bases between the two ends. The CDR3 spans 12 residues. CDR1 LGHNA and CDR2 YNFKEQ come from the germline V gene. The CDR3 nucleotides read TGTGCCAGCGGCCCTCTTTACAATGAGCAGTTCTTC. It encodes CASGPLYNEQFF.

This chain joins TRBV29-1 and TRBJ1-1; D is possibly TRBD1 (5 bases). Germline CDR1 SQVTM, CDR2 ANQGSEA. This CDR3 is 13 amino acids long. Trimming removed 6 bases from V and 0 bases from J, with 11 bases in between. CDR3 sequence reads: CSVLRVMNTEAFF. CDR3 sequence (DNA): TGCAGCGTACTCAGGGTAATGAACACTGAAGCTTTCTTT.

This chain uses TRBV7-2 with TRBJ1-2; a possible D gene is TRBD1 (6 bases). Germline lookup yields CDR1 SGHTA and CDR2 FQGNSA. The CDR3 sequence is 14 residues long. V was clipped by 4 bases and J by 0 bases, with 9 bases between them. The CDR3 is CASSYRDPNYGYTF. The CDR3 bases are TGTGCCAGCAGCTACAGGGACCCTAACTATGGCTACACCTTC.

This clone was found once. J is TRBJ1-3 and V is TRBV5-1; D is possibly TRBD1 (5 bases). V was shortened by 0 bases and J by 2 bases, with 9 bases between the two germline ends. This CDR3 contains 15 residues. Looked up from germline, CDR1 is SGHRS and CDR2 is YFSETQ. The CDR3 spells CASSLDGGAGNTIYF. The CDR3 DNA reads as TGCGCCAGCAGCTTGGATGGGGGGGCTGGAAACACCATATATTTT.

This sequence joins TRBV4-3 and TRBJ2-5; tentative D call: TRBD2 (5 bases). This CDR3 has 12 amino acids. V was pared by 3 bases and J by 9 bases, with 11 bases between. CDR1 and CDR2 (germline): LGHNA, YSLEER. DNA of the CDR3: TGCGCCAGCAGCCATAGTGAGGGTCCCCAGTACTTC. It is translated as CASSHSEGPQYF.

J is TRBJ2-1 and V is TRBV27; 10 positions agree with TRBD2. The CDR3 extends over 20 amino acids. Germline V gene lookup returns CDR1 MNHEY and CDR2 SMNVEV (reference sequence). With 2 bases clipped from V and 0 bases from J, the junction kept 13 bases outside the gene matches. The CDR3 DNA reads as TGTGCCAGCAGTTTACCCCTCCTAGCGGGAGTAAGTAGCTCCTACAATGAGCAGTTCTTC. Translating gives CASSLPLLAGVSSSYNEQFF.

CDR3 in amino acids: CASSFGLAGITDTQYF. CDR3 DNA: TGTGCCAGCAGTTTCGGACTAGCGGGAATAACAGATACGCAGTATTTT. The chain has TRBV27 and TRBJ2-3; 12 bases fit TRBD2. The CDR3 is 16 amino acids. The germline CDR1 and CDR2 sequences are MNHEY and SMNVEV (reference sequence). The V gene end was trimmed by 3 bases and the J gene end by 3 bases; junction bases not matched to a gene: 4.

This clone has only one observation. This sequence joins TRBV28 and TRBJ1-2, with D hard to call. The V gene's germline CDR1 is MDHEN and CDR2 SYDVKM. The V end was cut by 8 bases, the J end by 4 bases, with 17 bases between. The length of the CDR3 is 14 residues. The CDR3: CASGGEGLSYGYTF. In DNA form, the CDR3 reads TGTGCCAGCGGCGGTGAGGGATTAAGCTATGGCTACACCTTC.

The genes are TRBV27 and TRBJ2-3; possibly TRBD1 for D (5 bases). V lost 5 bases to trimming and J lost 2 bases, with 14 bases between them. Germline V gene data show CDR1 as MNHEY and CDR2 as SMNVEV (reference sequence). CDR3 size: 15 residues. As DNA, the CDR3 is TGTGCCAGCAGTATTCGGAACAGGTACACAGATACGCAGTATTTT. This gives the protein CASSIRNRYTDTQYF.

The chain couples TRBV2 to TRBJ1-1; the D gene is possibly TRBD1 (6 bases). V gave up 5 bases and J gave up 1 base, with 8 bases separating them. Germline loops: CDR1 SNHLY, CDR2 FYNNEI. The length of the CDR3 is 13 residues. CDR3 sequence (DNA): TGTGCCAGCAGTATACAGGGGAACACTGAAGCTTTCTTT. Its protein product is CASSIQGNTEAFF.

The J gene is TRBJ1-2, the V gene TRBV5-1, with TRBD1 identical over 8 bases. CDR3 length equals 15 residues. J lost 4 bases, V lost 4 bases, and 9 bases had no gene match. CDR1 is SGHRS and CDR2 is YFSETQ in the germline V gene. CDR3 protein: CASSPRDRGGYGYTF. CDR3 nucleotide sequence: TGCGCCAGCAGCCCGCGAGACAGGGGCGGCTATGGCTACACCTTC.

The sample holds one count of this clone. The genes are TRBV5-1 and TRBJ2-2, with 9 bases that match TRBD1. The CDR3 has 13 residues. V dropped 10 bases and J dropped 1; count of bases not matched to a gene: 2. The germline V gene encodes CDR1 SGHRS and CDR2 YFSETQ. In DNA form, the CDR3 reads TGCGCCGGGGGACAGGGGAACACCGGGGAGCTGTTTTTT. The encoded protein is CAGGQGNTGELFF.

The V call is TRBV28, the J call TRBJ2-1; 8 nucleotides agree with TRBD2. The CDR3 is 14 amino acids. The germline gives CDR1 MDHEN, CDR2 SYDVKM. After removal of 2 bases from V and 9 bases from J, the junction contained 6 bases not matched to a gene. CDR3 protein: CASSLAGGASEQFF. Here the CDR3 DNA reads TGTGCCAGCAGTTTAGCGGGAGGAGCTAGTGAGCAGTTCTTC.

This chain uses TRBV18 with TRBJ2-5, with a weak D call TRBD1 (6 bases). V was clipped by 6 bases and J by 9 bases, with 17 bases between them. This CDR3 comprises 13 residues. CDR1 KGHSH and CDR2 LQKENI come from the germline V gene. The CDR3 is CASSPTRGNPQYF. CDR3 DNA sequence: TGTGCCAGCTCCCCGACGAGGGGGAACCCCCAGTACTTC. Full variable domain (outside the CDR3, taken from reference TRBV18 and TRBJ2-5): NAGVMQNPRHLVRRRGQEARLRCSPMKGHSHVYWYRQLPEEGLKFMVYLQKENIIDESGMPKERFSAEFPKEGPSILRIQQVVRGDSAAYFCASSPTRGNPQYFGPGTRLLVL.

The DNA of the CDR3 is TGTGCCACCTCGGGGCGGGGGGACGAGACCCAGTACTTC. Translation: CATSGRGDETQYF. This chain joins TRBV19 and TRBJ2-5; 8 nucleotides match TRBD2. The CDR3 has 13 residues. The V and J ends lost 10 bases and 5 bases, in that order; junction bases with no gene match: 9. In germline, CDR1 is LNHDA, CDR2 SQIVND (reference sequence).